This TCR beta chain comes out of a study of T cell responses to AZD1222 COVID-19 vaccine. Worth noting for this clone: The antigen remains unidentified.

The method was immunoSEQ multiplex PCR; TCRdb's version includes in-frame clones alone and lacks a portion of them. The sample contains about 42,000 clones, approximately 80% of which appear only once. General study results and limits: Donors were chiefly white British, with a greater number of females, and clonal diversity was perhaps underestimated.

Trimming left V 0 bases short and J 6 bases short, with 12 bases between. Germline CDR1 and CDR2: MNHEY and SVGAGI. The CDR3 contains 16 residues. The sequencing here drew on peripheral blood, taken 28 days after the second AZD1222 dose. The V and J genes are TRBV6-5 and TRBJ1-6; unclear D gene. This sequence originates from an adult who received the AZD1222 COVID-19 vaccine. The CDR3 sequence: CASSYSMNRINSPLHF. Written as DNA, the CDR3 is TGTGCCAGCAGTTACTCGATGAACAGAATTAATTCACCCCTCCACTTT.